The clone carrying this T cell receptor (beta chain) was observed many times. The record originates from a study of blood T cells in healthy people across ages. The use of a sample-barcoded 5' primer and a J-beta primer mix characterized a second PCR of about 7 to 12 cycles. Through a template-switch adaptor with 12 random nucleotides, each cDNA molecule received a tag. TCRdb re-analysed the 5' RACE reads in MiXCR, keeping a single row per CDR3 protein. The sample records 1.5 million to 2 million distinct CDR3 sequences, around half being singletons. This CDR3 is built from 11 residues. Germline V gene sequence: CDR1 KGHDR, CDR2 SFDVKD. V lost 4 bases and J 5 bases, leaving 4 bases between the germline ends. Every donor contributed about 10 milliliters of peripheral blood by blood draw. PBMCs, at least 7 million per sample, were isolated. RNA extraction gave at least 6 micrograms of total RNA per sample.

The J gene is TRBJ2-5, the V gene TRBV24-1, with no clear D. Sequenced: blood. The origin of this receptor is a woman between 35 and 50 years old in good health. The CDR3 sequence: CATSEQETQYF. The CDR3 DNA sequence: TGTGCCACCAGTGAGCAGGAGACCCAGTACTTC.